The 10 T cell receptor beta chains below were found in one sample sequenced in a study of low-dose radiotherapy and immunotherapy resistance in tumors. Primers used for first-strand cDNA, a TRAV- and TRBV-specific set, covered both alpha and beta chains. TCR amplification used roughly 20 PCR cycles, a constant-region primer and a V-primer adapter. Each CDR3 protein gets one entry after TCRdb re-called the reads with MiXCR. This table holds 75,000 to 95,000 distinct CDR3 sequences, roughly 19% found once. As to time point: after trial treatment. Treatment: LDRT plus nivolumab, ipilimumab, low-dose cyclophosphamide and aspirin (RACIN trial). This material consisted of PBMCs, taken after low-dose radiotherapy plus immunotherapy. The receptors stem from a female donor with ovarian cancer.

Of note for this clonotype: A read error likely explains this, since a far larger clone differs by one base. This sequence joins TRBV6-6 and TRBJ2-1, with D uncertain. The CDR3 runs to 15 residues. Trimming removed 0 bases from V and 10 bases from J, with 16 bases in between. The germline V gene encodes CDR1 MNHNY and CDR2 SVGAGI (reference sequence). The CDR3 DNA reads as TGTGCCAGCAGTTACTCATCGCCCGACCCCTACGAGCAGTTCTTC. It encodes CASSYSSPDPYEQFF.

This clonotype appeared a few times. V usage is TRBV20-1 and J usage is TRBJ2-3; possible D gene TRBD2, 6 bases. Germline V lookup: CDR1 DFQATT, CDR2 SNEGSKA (reference sequence). The CDR3 length is 14 residues. Trimming pared 5 bases from V and 6 bases from J, leaving 18 bases between. The CDR3 coding sequence is TGCAGTGCTTCTTCCCGGGGGTCCAGTGATACGCAGTATTTT. Translating gives CSASSRGSSDTQYF.

In its sample, this clonotype was seen many times. V and J are TRBV5-4 and TRBJ2-3, with a weak D call TRBD2 (5 bases). The CDR3 runs 15 residues. Germline V gene data show CDR1 as SGHNT and CDR2 as YYREEE (reference sequence). With 0 bases removed from V and 2 bases from J, the gap between germline ends came to 10 bases. CDR3 sequence reads: CASSLGDGDTDTQYF. CDR3 DNA: TGTGCCAGCAGCTTGGGAGACGGGGACACAGATACGCAGTATTTT. The complete variable domain, with remaining parts taken from reference TRBV5-4 and TRBJ2-3, reads ETGVTQSPTHLIKTRGQQVTLRCSSQSGHNTVSWYQQALGQGPQFIFQYYREEENGRGNFPPRFSGLQFPNYSSELNVNALELDDSALYLCASSLGDGDTDTQYFGPGTRLTVL.

At least ten counts were recorded for this clonotype. The J gene is TRBJ2-1, the V gene TRBV10-3, with 9 nucleotides matching TRBD2. Per the germline V gene, CDR1 is ENHRY and CDR2 is SYGVKD. J gave up 8 bases and V 6 bases, and 5 bases lay outside the gene matches. This CDR3 spans 13 amino acids. CDR3 sequence (DNA): TGTGCCATCAGCGGGACTAGCCACGATGAGCAGTTCTTC. It specifies CAISGTSHDEQFF.

There are many counts of this clonotype. A read error may produce the germline difference seen at one junction end. This chain joins TRBV7-6 and TRBJ2-1; TRBD1 aligns across 9 bases. Looked up from germline, CDR1 is SGHVS and CDR2 is FNYEAQ. This CDR3 has 14 amino acids. The CDR3 DNA follows: TGTGCTAGCAGCTTACGACAGGGGGACAATGAGCAGTTCTTC. Amino acids: CASSLRQGDNEQFF.

There are many counts of this clonotype. The chain couples TRBV21-1 to TRBJ1-6; the table's D call TRBD1 went unverified against the DNA. TRBV21-1 is described as a pseudogene. The CDR3 totals 16 residues. The DNA of the CDR3 is TGTGCCAGCAGCAAGGTCCTCGGCAGCCCCAATTCACCCCTCCACTTT. Translating it yields CASSKVLGSPNSPLHF.

This clonotype was picked up many times. V gene TRBV7-9 combines with J gene TRBJ2-5, with D maybe TRBD1 (6 bases). This CDR3 is 14 amino acids long. The V end was cut by 1 base, the J end by 3 bases, with 9 bases between. The germline CDR1 and CDR2 sequences are SEHNR and FQNEAQ (reference sequence). In DNA form, the CDR3 reads TGTGCCAGCAGCTTAGGGAACAGGGAAGAGACCCAGTACTTC. It codes for CASSLGNREETQYF.

This chain uses TRBV4-1 with TRBJ2-1; 7 nucleotides match TRBD1. Germline trimming cut 6 bases from V and 10 bases from J; bases unmatched to any gene: 12. CDR1 MGHRA and CDR2 YSYEKL come from the germline V gene. The CDR3 spans 14 residues. CDR3 in amino acids: CASRQPPDRDEQFF. The CDR3 DNA reads TGCGCCAGCAGACAGCCCCCCGACAGGGACGAGCAGTTCTTC.

This chain uses TRBV6-6 with TRBJ2-7; 12 nucleotides line up with TRBD2. This CDR3 contains 15 residues. The V segment lost 6 bases and the J segment 1 base; nucleotides outside the gene matches: 4. CDR1 and CDR2 from the germline V gene are MNHNY and SVGAGI (reference sequence). CDR3: CASSLAGGMSYEQYF. As DNA, the CDR3 is TGTGCCAGCAGCCTAGCGGGAGGGATGTCCTACGAGCAGTACTTC.

This chain links TRBV20-1 with TRBJ2-7, with TRBD1 as a possible D gene (5 bases). Deletions cut 3 bases from V and 3 bases from J, with 15 bases between. The CDR3 runs 14 residues. Germline CDR1 and CDR2: DFQATT and SNEGSKA (reference sequence). The chain's CDR3 is CSASAPRTYYEQYF. In DNA, the CDR3 is TGCAGTGCTAGTGCCCCTAGGACATACTACGAGCAGTACTTC.